These 17 T cell receptor beta chains share one sample of origin, sequenced in a study of CD8 T cells in Susac syndrome. It was with random hexamers that about 0.45 to 1 ug RNA was reverse transcribed. One entry per CDR3 protein, called by TCRdb with MiXCR from the immunoSEQ multiplex PCR reads. The sample has 70,000 or so distinct CDR3 sequences; roughly 94% are singletons. The sample taken for sequencing was CD8+ T cells from PBMCs. The receptors here all came from a human donor with multiple sclerosis.

The chain recombines TRBV5-1 with TRBJ2-2, with TRBD1 matching 7 bases. CDR1 and CDR2 (germline): SGHRS, YFSETQ. Trimming took 3 bases from V and 1 from J; bases not matched to a gene: 3. This CDR3 has 15 residues. As DNA, the CDR3 is TGCGCCAGCAGCTGGGACAGCGAGAACACCGGGGAGCTGTTTTTT. Amino acids: CASSWDSENTGELFF.

The chain employs TRBV7-7 and TRBJ2-1; the D is unclear. Germline lookup yields CDR1 SSHAT and CDR2 FNYEAQ (reference sequence). V lost 2 bases and J 5 bases, leaving 7 bases between the germline ends. This CDR3 has 13 residues. CDR3 DNA sequence: TGTGCCAGCAGCTTAATGGTGGACAATGAGCAGTTCTTC. The encoded protein is CASSLMVDNEQFF.

The J gene is TRBJ2-2, the V gene TRBV6-2 or TRBV6-3; tentatively, D is TRBD1 or TRBD2 (5 bases each). Per the germline V gene, CDR1 is MNHEY and CDR2 is SVGEGT. V was cut by 0 bases and J by 6 bases, with 29 bases left in between. The CDR3 covers 21 residues. CDR3 sequence reads: CASSYSEPATEGPLGAGELFF. CDR3 bases: TGTGCCAGCAGTTACTCCGAACCGGCGACAGAGGGGCCGTTGGGGGCCGGGGAGCTGTTTTTT.

The rearrangement joins TRBV29-1 to TRBJ2-1, with D perhaps matching TRBD1 (6 bases). V was cut by 7 bases and J by 4 bases, with 20 bases left in between. The germline V gene encodes CDR1 SQVTM and CDR2 ANQGSEA. CDR3 size: 15 residues. In DNA, the CDR3 is TGCAGCGCAACCCCGGGACCAGGGGCTTACAATGAGCAGTTCTTC. It encodes CSATPGPGAYNEQFF.

The genes are TRBV5-6 and TRBJ1-1; no reliable D call. Trimming pared 1 base from V and 8 bases from J, leaving 12 bases between. Germline CDR1 and CDR2: SGHDT and YYEEEE. The CDR3 consists of 13 residues. The CDR3 bases are TGTGCCAGCAGCTTGAACGAGGGTCGGGAAGCTTTCTTT. It codes for CASSLNEGREAFF. The variable domain in full, with the rest retrieved from reference TRBV5-6 and TRBJ1-1, is DAGVTQSPTHLIKTRGQQVTLRCSPKSGHDTVSWYQQALGQGPQFIFQYYEEEERQRGNFPDRFSGHQFPNYSSELNVNALLLGDSALYLCASSLNEGREAFFGQGTRLTVV.

The chain couples TRBV9 to TRBJ2-2; D is perhaps TRBD1 (6 bases). Germline lookup yields CDR1 SGDLS and CDR2 YYNGEE. V was pared by 1 base and J by 4 bases, with 17 bases between. This CDR3 has 17 residues. The CDR3 region is CASSVIAGEKGTGELFF. The CDR3 DNA sequence: TGTGCCAGCAGCGTAATTGCAGGGGAAAAGGGCACCGGGGAGCTGTTTTTT.

The V gene is TRBV4-1, the J gene TRBJ2-6; tentatively, D is TRBD1 (5 bases). Trimming removed 5 bases at V and 0 bases at J, with 8 bases between. The CDR3 is 15 residues long. The germline gives CDR1 MGHRA, CDR2 YSYEKL. For the CDR3, the DNA is TGCGCCAGCAGCTATGACAGCTCTGGGGCCAACGTCCTGACTTTC. Translated, it gives CASSYDSSGANVLTF.

The chain employs TRBV29-1 and TRBJ1-2; D unclear. The V end was cut by 7 bases, the J end by 6 bases, with 12 bases between. The germline V gene encodes CDR1 SQVTM and CDR2 ANQGSEA. The length of the CDR3 is 11 residues. CDR3 amino acids: CSARTWDGYTF. Written as DNA, the CDR3 is TGCAGCGCCCGTACGTGGGATGGCTACACCTTC.

The chain carries TRBV10-3 and TRBJ2-1; D remains unclear. Looked up from germline, CDR1 is ENHRY and CDR2 is SYGVKD. The CDR3 is 15 amino acids. V was trimmed by 0 bases and J by 8 bases, leaving 14 bases between them. CDR3 nucleotide sequence: TGTGCCATCAGTGAGTCAGAGTCCCTTGGGGATGAGCAGTTCTTC. Residues: CAISESESLGDEQFF.

This clonotype appeared once. The CDR3 coding sequence is TGTGCCAGCACCCCCGGGGTGAACACTGAAGCTTTCTTT. Residues: CASTPGVNTEAFF. The J gene is TRBJ1-1, the V gene TRBV28; unclear D gene. Germline lookup yields CDR1 MDHEN and CDR2 SYDVKM. V lost 7 bases and J lost 0, with 9 bases in between. This CDR3 has 13 amino acids.

This rearrangement joins TRBV29-1 to TRBJ2-1, with TRBD2 identical over 7 bases. The CDR3 extends over 13 amino acids. Trimming took 8 bases from V and 3 from J; bases not matched to a gene: 7. From germline, CDR1 is SQVTM and CDR2 ANQGSEA. CDR3 nucleotide sequence: TGCAGCTCGACCAGCGGGGACTACAATGAGCAGTTCTTC. Its protein product is CSSTSGDYNEQFF.

The V gene is TRBV4-2, the J gene TRBJ2-1; 8 bases are a match to TRBD2. The junction had 3 bases not matched to a gene; V was cut back by 0 bases and J by 5 bases. CDR1 and CDR2 from the germline V gene are LGHNA and YNFKEQ. The CDR3 spans 15 residues. The CDR3 here is CASSQEAGEHNEQFF. The CDR3 DNA is TGTGCCAGCAGCCAAGAAGCGGGAGAACACAATGAGCAGTTCTTC.

The V and J genes are TRBV12-3 or TRBV12-4 and TRBJ2-1; TRBD1 or TRBD2 may be the D gene (5 bases each). Trimming removed 6 bases at V and 7 bases at J, with 10 bases between. The CDR3 length is 12 residues. The CDR3 here is CASSPEGNEQFF. The CDR3 bases are TGTGCCAGCAGCCCAGAGGGGAATGAGCAGTTCTTC.

This chain uses TRBV7-9 with TRBJ2-3; weak D call: TRBD2 (5 bases). This CDR3 is 12 amino acids long. Looked up from germline, CDR1 is SEHNR and CDR2 is FQNEAQ (reference sequence). V was pared by 3 bases and J by 4 bases, with 5 bases between. The CDR3 sequence: CASSLRADTQYF. The CDR3 DNA follows: TGTGCCAGCAGCTTGCGGGCAGATACGCAGTATTTT.

The chain combines TRBV7-6 with TRBJ2-7, with 7 bases that match TRBD2. The V and J ends lost 6 bases and 3 bases, in that order; junction bases with no gene match: 8. Germline lookup yields CDR1 SGHVS and CDR2 FNYEAQ. CDR3 length equals 14 residues. In DNA form, the CDR3 reads TGTGCCAGCAGTTCAGCGGGGATAAGCTACGAGCAGTACTTC. It encodes CASSSAGISYEQYF.

This clonotype is a singleton in its sample. The chain joins TRBV18 to TRBJ1-1, with 11 nucleotides matching TRBD1. The germline gives CDR1 KGHSH, CDR2 LQKENI. The CDR3 totals 18 residues. V lost 5 bases to trimming and J lost 1 base; unmatched junction nucleotides: 12. CDR3 DNA: TGTGCCAGCTCAGCCTATGTCCCGGGACAGGGGGAGAACACTGAAGCTTTCTTT. Its translation: CASSAYVPGQGENTEAFF.

V gene TRBV6-2 or TRBV6-3 combines with J gene TRBJ1-2; a weak D match, TRBD1 (6 bases). The germline V gene has CDR1 MNHEY and CDR2 SVGEGT. The CDR3 contains 15 residues. Between the trimmed V and J ends, which lost 3 bases and 2 bases, there was a span of 13 bases. The CDR3 reads CASSYTLQGNYGYTF. The CDR3 DNA sequence: TGTGCCAGCAGTTATACCCTACAGGGAAACTATGGCTACACCTTC.